This TCR beta chain comes out of a study of blood T cell repertoires in COVID-19. The germline CDR1 and CDR2 sequences are LGHDT and YNNKEL (reference sequence). V lost 5 bases, J lost 6 bases, and 13 bases stayed unmatched. CDR3 size: 18 residues. Per the original data handling: Reference gene primer amplification yielded estimated nucleated cell counts. Measured with immunoSEQ multiplex PCR; TCRdb has only the in-frame clones, and not every one. V and J calls and clone size are as listed in that table; D and trimming were resolved from the DNA. The table records about 300,000 clones, around nine tenths of them present only once.

The chain couples TRBV3-1 (or the pseudogene TRBV3-2) to TRBJ2-1; 13 bases are a match to TRBD2. The sequencing input was PBMCs or T cells enriched from blood (not recorded which). The source is a woman aged 30 to 39 who had recovered from COVID-19. The chain's CDR3 is CASSNRLAGGRVSNEQFF. As DNA, the CDR3 is TGTGCCAGCAGCAACCGACTAGCGGGGGGCCGGGTGAGCAATGAGCAGTTCTTC.